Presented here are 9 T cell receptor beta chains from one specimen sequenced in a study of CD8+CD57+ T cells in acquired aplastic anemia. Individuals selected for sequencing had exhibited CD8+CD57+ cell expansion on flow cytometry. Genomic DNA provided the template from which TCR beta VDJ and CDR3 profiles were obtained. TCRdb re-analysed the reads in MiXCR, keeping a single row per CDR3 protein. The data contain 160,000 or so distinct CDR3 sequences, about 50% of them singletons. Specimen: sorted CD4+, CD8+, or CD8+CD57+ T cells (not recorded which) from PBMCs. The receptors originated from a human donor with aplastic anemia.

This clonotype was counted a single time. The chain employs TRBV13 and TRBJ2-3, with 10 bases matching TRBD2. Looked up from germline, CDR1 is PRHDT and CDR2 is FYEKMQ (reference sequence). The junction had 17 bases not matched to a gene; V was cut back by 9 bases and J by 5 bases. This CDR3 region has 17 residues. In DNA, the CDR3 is TGTGCCAGTTTCCTGTCTTTAGCGGGGGGCCTGAGAGATACGCAGTATTTT. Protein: CASFLSLAGGLRDTQYF.

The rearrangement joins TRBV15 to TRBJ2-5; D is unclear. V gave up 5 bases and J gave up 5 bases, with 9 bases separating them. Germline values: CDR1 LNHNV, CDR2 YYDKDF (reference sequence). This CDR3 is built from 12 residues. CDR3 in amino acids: CATSPGFETQYF. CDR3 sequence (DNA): TGTGCCACCAGCCCCGGGTTTGAGACCCAGTACTTC.

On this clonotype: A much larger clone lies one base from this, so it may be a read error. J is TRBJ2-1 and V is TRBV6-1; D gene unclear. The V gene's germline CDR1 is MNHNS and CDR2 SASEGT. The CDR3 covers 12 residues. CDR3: CACSRLNNEQFF. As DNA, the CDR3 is TGTGCCTGCAGTCGCCTCAACAATGAGCAGTTCTTC.

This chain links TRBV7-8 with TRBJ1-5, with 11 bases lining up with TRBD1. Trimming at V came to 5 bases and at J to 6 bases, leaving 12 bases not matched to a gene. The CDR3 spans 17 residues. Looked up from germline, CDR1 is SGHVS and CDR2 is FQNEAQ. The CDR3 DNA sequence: TGTGCCAGCAGCGACCCGGGACAGGGGGAAAGACCTCAGCCCCAGCATTTT. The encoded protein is CASSDPGQGERPQPQHF.

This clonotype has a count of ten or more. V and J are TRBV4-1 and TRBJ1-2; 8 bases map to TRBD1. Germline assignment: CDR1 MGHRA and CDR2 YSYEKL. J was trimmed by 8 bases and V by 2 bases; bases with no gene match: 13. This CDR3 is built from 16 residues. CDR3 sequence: CASSQPRQGTPRGYTF. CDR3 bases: TGCGCCAGCAGCCAACCTCGACAGGGGACGCCCCGAGGCTACACCTTC.

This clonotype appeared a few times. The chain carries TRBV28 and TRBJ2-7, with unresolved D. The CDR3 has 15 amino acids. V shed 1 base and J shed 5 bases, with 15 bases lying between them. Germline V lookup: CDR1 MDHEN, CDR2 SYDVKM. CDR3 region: CASSLSGYSFNEQYF. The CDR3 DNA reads TGTGCCAGCAGTTTATCCGGCTATAGTTTCAACGAGCAGTACTTC.

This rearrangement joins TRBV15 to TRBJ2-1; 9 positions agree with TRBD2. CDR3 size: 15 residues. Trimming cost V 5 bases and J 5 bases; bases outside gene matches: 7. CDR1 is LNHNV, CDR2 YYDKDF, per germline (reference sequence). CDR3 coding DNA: TGTGCCACCAGCGGAGGCGGGAGGGCCAACAATGAGCAGTTCTTC. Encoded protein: CATSGGGRANNEQFF.

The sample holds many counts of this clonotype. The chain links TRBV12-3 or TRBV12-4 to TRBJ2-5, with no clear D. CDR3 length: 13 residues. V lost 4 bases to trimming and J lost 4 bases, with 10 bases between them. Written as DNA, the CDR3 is TGTGCCAGCAGTTCGGACCCCCCAGAGACCCAGTACTTC. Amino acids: CASSSDPPETQYF.

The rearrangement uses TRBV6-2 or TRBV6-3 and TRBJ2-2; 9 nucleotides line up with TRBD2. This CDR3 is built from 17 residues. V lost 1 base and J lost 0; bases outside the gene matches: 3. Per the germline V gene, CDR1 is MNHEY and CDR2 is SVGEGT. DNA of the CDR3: TGTGCCAGCAGTTACTTGGAGCGGGAGGCGAACACCGGGGAGCTGTTTTTT. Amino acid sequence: CASSYLEREANTGELFF.